This T cell receptor beta chain comes out of a study of cytomegalovirus exposure and HLA in healthy donors. The primer mix had 60 Vbeta and 13 Jbeta primers. Measured with immunoSEQ multiplex PCR; TCRdb has only the in-frame clones, and not every one. Among around 50,000 clones listed, about 83% were seen once. Broader study findings: The CMV antigen specificity of a few CMV-associated chains was confirmed through in vitro analysis. Later analysis showed most CMV-associated TCR beta chains appearing HLA-restricted. Researchers counted around 150 TCR beta chains as cytomegalovirus-associated.

Regarding this clone: Its target is not known.

V lost 1 base and J lost 3, with 13 bases in between. The CDR3 runs 16 residues. From germline, CDR1 is SGHDT and CDR2 YYEEEE. The sequencing sample was made of PBMCs. This rearrangement joins TRBV5-6 to TRBJ1-4, with D perhaps TRBD1 (5 bases). The receptor was derived from a man aged 30 to 45 in good health and CMV-seronegative. The CDR3, as DNA: TGTGCCAGCAGCTTGACAGGCAGTGGGGCTAATGAAAAACTGTTTTTT. This encodes CASSLTGSGANEKLFF.